Detailed here is one T cell receptor beta chain. Ophthalmopathy patients had Clinical Activity Score at least 3, NOSPECS grade at least 4, duration under 3 months. Trimming cost V 6 bases and J 6 bases, with 19 bases left between them. Germline lookup yields CDR1 WSHSY and CDR2 SAAADI. The CDR3 is 15 residues long. Amplification of TCR beta CDR3 regions was performed using RNA transcripts as template. A set of HTBI primers served as the primers for a first-round RT-PCR of the TCR CDR3. TCRdb re-called the multiplex PCR reads with MiXCR, one entry per CDR3 protein. This table has some 580,000 distinct CDR3 sequences, more than 15% appearing once. These data are taken from a study of T cells in Graves' hyperthyroidism and ophthalmopathy. Study-level background: Peripheral blood was obtained at initial diagnosis, preceding any treatment.

The specimen sequenced was blood. This TCR derives from a woman aged 35 to 49 with Graves' ophthalmopathy. The rearrangement uses TRBV10-2 and TRBJ2-3; weak D call: TRBD2 (6 bases). The CDR3 DNA is TGCGCCAGCAGGTTACTAGCTACATCCTGGGATACGCAGTATTTT. Its protein is CASRLLATSWDTQYF.